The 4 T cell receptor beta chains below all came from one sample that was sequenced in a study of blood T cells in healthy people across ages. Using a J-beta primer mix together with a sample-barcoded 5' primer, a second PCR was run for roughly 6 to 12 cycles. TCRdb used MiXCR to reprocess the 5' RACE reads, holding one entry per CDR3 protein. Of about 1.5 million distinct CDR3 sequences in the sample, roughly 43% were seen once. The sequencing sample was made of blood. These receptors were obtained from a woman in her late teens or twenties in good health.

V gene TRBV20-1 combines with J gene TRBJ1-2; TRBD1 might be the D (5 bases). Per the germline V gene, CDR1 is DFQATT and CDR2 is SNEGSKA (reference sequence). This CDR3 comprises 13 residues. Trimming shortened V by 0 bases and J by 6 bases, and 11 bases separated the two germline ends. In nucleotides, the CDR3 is TGCAGTGCTAGAGATATGGGGGACCATGGCTACACCTTC. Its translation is CSARDMGDHGYTF.

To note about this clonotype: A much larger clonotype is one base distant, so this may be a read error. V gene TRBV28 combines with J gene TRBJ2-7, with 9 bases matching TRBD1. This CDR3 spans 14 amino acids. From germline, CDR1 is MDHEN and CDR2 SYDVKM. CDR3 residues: CASGLGTGRLEQYF. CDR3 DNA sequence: TGTGCCAGCGGTTTGGGGACAGGGAGGCTCGAGCAGTACTTC.

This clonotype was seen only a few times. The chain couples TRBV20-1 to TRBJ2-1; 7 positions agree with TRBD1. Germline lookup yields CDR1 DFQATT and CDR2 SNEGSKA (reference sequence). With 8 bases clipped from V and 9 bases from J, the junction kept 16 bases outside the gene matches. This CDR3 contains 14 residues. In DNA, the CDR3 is TGCAGTACGAGCCTCACAGGGGCTCTGCGTGAGCAGTTCTTC. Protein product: CSTSLTGALREQFF.

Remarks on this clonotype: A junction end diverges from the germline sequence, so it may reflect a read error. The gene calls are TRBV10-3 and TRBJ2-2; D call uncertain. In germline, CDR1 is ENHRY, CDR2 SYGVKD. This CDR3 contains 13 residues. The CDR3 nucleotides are TGTGCCATCAGTGAGTCGAATACCGGGGAGCTGTTTTTT. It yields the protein CAISESNTGELFF.